This TCR beta chain was sequenced for a study of T cell responses to AZD1222 COVID-19 vaccine. Study-wide context: Second doses were pooled across both intervals (about 4 or about 12 weeks).

The CDR3 length is 14 residues. Trimming left V 4 bases short and J 4 bases short, with 11 bases between. The germline gives CDR1 SGHTA, CDR2 FQGTGA. Sequencing was performed with immunoSEQ multiplex PCR; in TCRdb, only in-frame clones are kept and a portion is missing. The sample has 95,000 to 110,000 clones; approximately 90% are singletons. With respect to this clone: Its target is unknown.

Study-level points and caveats: At baseline, seropositivity was found in only a handful of AZD1222 recipients. A reported finding is that nearly half of spike-specific TCRs target unmutated variant regions.

Sequencing was performed on peripheral blood, taken on day 0 of AZD1222 vaccination. The origin of this receptor is an adult in good health. The rearrangement uses TRBV7-3 and TRBJ2-1; tentatively, D is TRBD1 (5 bases). DNA of the CDR3: TGTGCCAGCAGCTCTCCTGGACAATACAATGAGCAGTTCTTC. This gives the protein CASSSPGQYNEQFF.